This TCR beta chain was observed in a study of shared clonotypes between healthy human individuals. Across the study: Every donor yielded three CD4 naive, three CD4 memory, two CD8 naive and one CD8 memory plate. Study outcomes and limitations: With a handful of donors compared, about 5.2% of naive CD4 clonotypes were shared.

As concerns this clone: Its antigen is as yet unknown.

Profiled with immunoSEQ multiplex PCR; TCRdb holds only in-frame clones, not every one. The sample lists 2.5 million or so clones; around 94% were seen once. V lost 2 bases and J lost 8; bases outside the gene matches: 10. This CDR3 spans 15 amino acids. Germline V gene data show CDR1 as SNHLY and CDR2 as FYNNEI. The chain combines TRBV2 with TRBJ1-2; TRBD1 agrees at 8 bases. Input material: naive CD4+ T cells sorted from blood. Subset: CD45RA+ positively selected. The receptor was derived from a man aged 18 to 29 in good health. CDR3 sequence reads: CASSEFYSTGEGYTF. The CDR3 bases are TGTGCCAGCAGTGAATTTTATTCGACAGGGGAAGGCTACACCTTC.